This T cell receptor beta chain stems from a study of spatial heterogeneity in lung cancer. Across the study: After resection, follow-up PBMC samples were sequenced when available, at a median of about 26 months later. The count of detected beta-chain sequences consistently exceeded that of alpha-chain sequences. Every unique TCR and UMI combination, on average, appeared more than ten times in raw reads.

As for time point: blood at routine non-recurrence follow-up after resection. Unsorted whole RNA of tumor, nontumor lung or frozen PBMC was sequenced. Individually, TCR cDNA molecules were each labelled with a unique molecular identifier. MiXCR, run by TCRdb on the 5' RACE reads, gives a single entry per CDR3 protein. The sample has tens of thousands of distinct CDR3 sequences, around 7% seen once. J gave up 5 bases and V 5 bases, and 11 bases lay outside the gene matches. Germline assignment: CDR1 SGHTA and CDR2 FQGNSA. CDR3 length: 15 residues. This TCR derives from a female donor with early-stage non-small cell lung cancer. The sample here was PBMCs, taken at follow-up. V gene TRBV7-2 combines with J gene TRBJ2-7; 8 bases are a match to TRBD1. This CDR3 reads CASSETVDRANEQYF. The CDR3 DNA reads as TGTGCCAGCAGCGAGACCGTGGACAGGGCTAACGAGCAGTACTTC.